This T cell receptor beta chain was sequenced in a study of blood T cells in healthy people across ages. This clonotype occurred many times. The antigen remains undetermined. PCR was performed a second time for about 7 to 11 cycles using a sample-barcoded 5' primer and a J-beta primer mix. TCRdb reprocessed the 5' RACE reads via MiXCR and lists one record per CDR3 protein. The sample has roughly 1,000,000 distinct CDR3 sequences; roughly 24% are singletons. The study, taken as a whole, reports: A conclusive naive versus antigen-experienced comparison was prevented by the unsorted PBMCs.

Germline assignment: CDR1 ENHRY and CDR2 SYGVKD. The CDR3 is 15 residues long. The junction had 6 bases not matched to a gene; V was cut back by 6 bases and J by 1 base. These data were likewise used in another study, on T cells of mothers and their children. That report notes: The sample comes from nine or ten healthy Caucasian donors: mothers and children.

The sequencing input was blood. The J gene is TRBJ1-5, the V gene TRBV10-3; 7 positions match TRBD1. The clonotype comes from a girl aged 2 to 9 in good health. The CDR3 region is CAIRSGGGSNQPQHF. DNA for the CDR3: TGTGCCATCAGATCAGGGGGTGGGAGCAATCAGCCCCAGCATTTT.